The entry that follows covers one TCR beta chain sequence. No antigen is known for it. The sample holds no much larger clone one base away, and base qualities are not on file. The sample originates from a study of T cell repertoires in cytomegalovirus infection (dated by TCRdb to between 2018 and 2021). Some background on the complete study: Recently identified HLA-C-restricted CMV epitopes, whose presentation resists viral immunomodulation, were targeted by peptide stimulations together with well-studied HLA-B-restricted epitopes. Donor HLA type was relevant to the analysis, because carriage of CMV infection together with the matching HLA type was indicated by public TCR beta signatures. Points the paper makes about the study in general: Carriers of CMV infection plus the relevant HLA type were discriminated by the cumulative frequency of public TCR beta family members in the study cohort and in an independent approximately 340-donor cohort. The ex vivo response was dominated by HLA-C-restricted CMV-specific TCR beta clonotypes, which also provided the single most frequent clonotype in two of eight donors.

The CDR3, from cysteine to phenylalanine, totals 12 residues. Only the CDR3 DNA is retained, 36 bases long and in frame from the first base. For CDR1 and CDR2, the germline V gene lists MNHEY and SVGAGI. Trimming takes 4 bases from V and 8 bases from J, and the germline ends sit 11 bases apart. Data came from an Illumina HiSeq 1500. TCRdb ran its own pipeline on the public reads, namely fastp trimming at Q25 and MiXCR clone calling, and kept in-frame beta chains. Identical CDR3 proteins give one entry, which carries the most common genes and DNA. This sample holds some 200,000 distinct CDR3 sequences; roughly two fifths were observed only once. The top ten hold approximately 60% of the sample. The treatment or condition label corresponds to: in vitro stimulation with specific CMV peptide epitopes to enrich CMV-specific T cells.

Here the chain combines TRBV6-5 and TRBJ1-2, and TRBD1 may be the D gene, going by 5 matching bases. The receptor was derived from a human donor in good health (CMV status not recorded). Some clones in this sample may be carry-over from other donors' samples. Sequences were derived from CD8+ T cells from cultured PBMCs, sampled from culture after CMV antigen stimulation. The CDR3 region has the sequence CASSWDGGGYTF. The bases read TGTGCCAGCAGTTGGGACGGCGGGGGCTACACCTTC.